Below are 2 T cell receptor beta chains sequenced from a single sample in a study of cytomegalovirus exposure and HLA in healthy donors. The primer mix had 60 Vbeta and 13 Jbeta primers. Sequencing was performed with immunoSEQ multiplex PCR; in TCRdb, only in-frame clones are kept and a portion is missing. This sample has under 250,000 clones, with 60% to 80% found just once. The specimen was PBMCs. The receptors stem from a woman aged 25 to 45 in good health and CMV-seronegative.

The gene calls are TRBV27 and TRBJ2-7; 7 bases line up with TRBD1. After removal of 6 bases from V and 2 bases from J, the junction contained 10 bases not matched to a gene. Looked up from germline, CDR1 is MNHEY and CDR2 is SMNVEV (reference sequence). The CDR3 totals 15 residues. CDR3 nucleotide sequence: TGTGCCAGCAGCGACACAGGGGCGCTTACCTACGAGCAGTACTTC. Translating it yields CASSDTGALTYEQYF.

This clone was seen just once. The V call is TRBV21-1, the J call TRBJ2-7; no DNA check was done on the table's D call, TRBD1. TRBV21-1 is labeled a pseudogene. This CDR3 contains 15 residues. CDR3 in amino acids: CASPAPRQGANEQYF. DNA of the CDR3: TGTGCCAGCCCCGCTCCAAGACAGGGGGCAAATGAGCAGTACTTC.